Presented here are 6 T cell receptor beta chains from one specimen sequenced in a study of shared clonotypes between healthy human individuals. The protocol was immunoSEQ multiplex PCR, while the TCRdb copy is restricted to in-frame clones and leaves out a portion. The sample lists approximately 500,000 clones, 90% to 96% occurring once. The sequenced sample consisted of naive CD4+ T cells sorted from blood. Subset here: CD45RA+ positively selected. The receptors come from a woman aged 30 to 39 in good health.

The chain recombines TRBV25-1 with TRBJ2-1; possibly TRBD2 for D (6 bases). The CDR3 has 16 residues. V lost 3 bases and J lost 1, with 13 bases in between. CDR1 and CDR2 from the germline V gene are MGHDK and SYGVNS. The CDR3 protein is CASSDFISGSYNEQFF. The DNA for the CDR3 is TGTGCCAGCAGTGATTTTATTAGCGGATCCTACAATGAGCAGTTCTTC.

In the case of this clone: The same CDR3 can be traced to other DNA sequences in this sample. The V call is TRBV6-5, the J call TRBJ1-5, with D possibly matching TRBD1 (5 bases). Trimming took off 5 bases at V and 2 bases at J, with 7 bases between the two ends. This CDR3 spans 13 amino acids. Per the germline V gene, CDR1 is MNHEY and CDR2 is SVGAGI. The CDR3 region is CASSRDGNQPQHF. The CDR3 DNA reads as TGTGCCAGCAGTCGGGACGGCAATCAGCCCCAGCATTTT.

Concerning this clone itself: One end of the junction does not line up with germline, which may come from a read error. The chain has TRBV18 and TRBJ2-3; 10 bases map to TRBD1. This CDR3 has 13 residues. Germline V gene sequence: CDR1 KGHSH, CDR2 LQKENI. The chain's CDR3 is CASSPDSGTGVNF. For the CDR3, the DNA is TGTGCCAGCTCACCAGATTCCGGGACAGGGGTTAATTTT.

The chain uses TRBV28 and TRBJ2-5; D gene unclear. The J call may not be correct, given that the DNA end is closer to TRBJ2-7. CDR3 length: 11 residues. Looked up from germline, CDR1 is MDHEN and CDR2 is SYDVKM. CDR3 DNA sequence: TGTGCCAGCAGTTGGGGTTACGAGCAGTACTTC. Amino acid sequence: CASSWGYEQYF.

V and J are TRBV11-2 and TRBJ1-2, with TRBD1 as a possible D gene (5 bases). The V and J ends lost 1 base and 2 bases respectively, with 11 bases between them. The germline CDR1 and CDR2 sequences are SGHAT and FQNNGV. The CDR3 extends over 15 amino acids. CDR3 sequence: CASSLGRVPNYGYTF. The CDR3 bases are TGTGCCAGCAGCTTAGGCAGGGTCCCCAACTATGGCTACACCTTC.

V and J are TRBV14 and TRBJ2-7, with 9 positions matching TRBD1. J lost 5 bases, V lost 1 base, and 6 bases had no gene match. Per germline, CDR1 SGHDN and CDR2 FVKESK. The CDR3 runs 15 residues. CDR3 residues: CASSQGGDRAHEQYF. The CDR3 DNA sequence: TGTGCCAGCAGCCAAGGGGGGGACAGGGCCCACGAGCAGTACTTC.